The clone carrying this T cell receptor (beta chain) was recorded a few times. Its antigen remains unidentified. The data were obtained in a study of blood T cells in healthy people across ages. The second PCR ran 7 to 11 cycles with a sample-barcoded 5' primer and J-beta primers. One entry per CDR3 protein, called by TCRdb with MiXCR from the 5' RACE reads. The sample lists more than 650,000 distinct CDR3 sequences, less than 70% occurring once. Findings of the study overall: Estimates of total diversity, which came from one million sequenced T cells, were considered to be underestimates.

This CDR3 has 15 residues. Between the trimmed V and J ends, which lost 4 bases and 0 bases, there was a span of 13 bases. Germline CDR1 reads SGHRS; CDR2 reads YFSETQ. The rearrangement joins TRBV5-1 to TRBJ1-2; no clear D gene. Sequencing input: blood. The TCR comes from an elderly man in good health. CDR3 sequence (DNA): TGCGCCAGCAGCCCGTGGGCGGTTTCTAACTATGGCTACACCTTC. Translated: CASSPWAVSNYGYTF.